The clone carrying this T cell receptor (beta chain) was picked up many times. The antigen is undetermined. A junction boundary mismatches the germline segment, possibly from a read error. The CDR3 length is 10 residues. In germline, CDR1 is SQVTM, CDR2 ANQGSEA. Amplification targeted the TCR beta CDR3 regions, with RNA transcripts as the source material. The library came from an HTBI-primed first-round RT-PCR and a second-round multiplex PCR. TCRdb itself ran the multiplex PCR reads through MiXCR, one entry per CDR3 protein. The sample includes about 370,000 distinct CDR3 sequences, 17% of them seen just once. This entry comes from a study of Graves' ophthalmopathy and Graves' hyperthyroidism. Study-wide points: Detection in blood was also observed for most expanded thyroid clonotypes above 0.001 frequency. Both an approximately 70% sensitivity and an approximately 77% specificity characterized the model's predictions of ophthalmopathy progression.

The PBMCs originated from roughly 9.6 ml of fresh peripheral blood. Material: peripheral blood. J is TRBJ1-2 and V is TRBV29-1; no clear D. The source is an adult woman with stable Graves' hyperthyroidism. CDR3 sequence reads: CSVDDSLPIF. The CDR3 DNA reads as TGCAGCGTTGATGACTCTCTCCCTATCTTC.